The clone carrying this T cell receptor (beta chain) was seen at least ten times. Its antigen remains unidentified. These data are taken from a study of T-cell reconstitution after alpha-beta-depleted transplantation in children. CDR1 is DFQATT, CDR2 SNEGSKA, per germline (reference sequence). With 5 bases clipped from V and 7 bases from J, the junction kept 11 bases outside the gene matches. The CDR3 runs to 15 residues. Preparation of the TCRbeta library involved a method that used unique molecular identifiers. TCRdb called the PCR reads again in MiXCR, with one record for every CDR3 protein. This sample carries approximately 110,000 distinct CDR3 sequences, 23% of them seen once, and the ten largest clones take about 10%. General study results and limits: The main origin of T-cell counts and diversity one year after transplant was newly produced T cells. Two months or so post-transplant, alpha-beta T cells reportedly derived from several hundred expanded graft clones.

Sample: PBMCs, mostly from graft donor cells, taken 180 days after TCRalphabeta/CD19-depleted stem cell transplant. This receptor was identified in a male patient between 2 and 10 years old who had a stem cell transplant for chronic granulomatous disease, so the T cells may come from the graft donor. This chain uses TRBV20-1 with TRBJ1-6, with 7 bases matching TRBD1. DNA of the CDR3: TGCAGTGCTCCCCTAACGACAGGGCCAAATTCACCCCTCCACTTT. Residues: CSAPLTTGPNSPLHF.